These 17 T cell receptor beta chains originate from one sample sequenced in a study of T cell responses to AZD1222 COVID-19 vaccine. Repertoires were generated with immunoSEQ multiplex PCR, while TCRdb's copy carries only in-frame clones and drops some. The sample includes about 150,000 clones, just over 90% of them seen just once. Sequences were derived from peripheral blood, sampled on day 0 of AZD1222 vaccination. The source is an adult in good health.

The chain links TRBV6-2 or TRBV6-3 to TRBJ2-4; D not certain. The V end was cut by 6 bases, the J end by 4 bases, with 10 bases between. The CDR3 has 13 amino acids. The germline V gene has CDR1 MNHEY and CDR2 SVGEGT. This chain's CDR3 is CASSFLGKNIQYF. CDR3 nucleotide sequence: TGTGCCAGCAGCTTTCTAGGAAAAAACATTCAGTACTTC.

The chain recombines TRBV5-1 with TRBJ2-1; D might be TRBD1 or TRBD2, each matching 7 bases. CDR1 and CDR2 from the germline V gene are SGHRS and YFSETQ. This CDR3 comprises 13 residues. V was pared by 2 bases and J by 8 bases, with 11 bases between. The CDR3 coding sequence is TGCGCCAGCAGCTTACAGGGGAGGGATGAGCAGTTCTTC. Translating it yields CASSLQGRDEQFF. The complete variable domain, with remaining parts taken from reference TRBV5-1 and TRBJ2-1, reads KAGVTQTPRYLIKTRGQQVTLSCSPISGHRSVSWYQQTPGQGLQFLFEYFSETQRNKGNFPGRFSGRQFSNSRSEMNVSTLELGDSALYLCASSLQGRDEQFFGPGTRLTVL.

The chain is built from TRBV7-8 and TRBJ2-7, with 7 positions matching TRBD2. This CDR3 spans 15 amino acids. Germline trimming cut 5 bases from V and 4 bases from J; bases unmatched to any gene: 11. CDR1 SGHVS and CDR2 FQNEAQ come from the germline V gene. CDR3 in DNA: TGTGCCAGCAGCCCCCCGGGGGGATCTGTGTACGAGCAGTACTTC. This encodes CASSPPGGSVYEQYF.

The chain combines TRBV10-3 with TRBJ1-6; the D is unclear. The CDR3 extends over 14 amino acids. Trimming cost V 7 bases and J 4 bases, with 11 bases left between them. Germline CDR1 ENHRY, CDR2 SYGVKD. CDR3 amino acids: CAITVDIYNSPLHF. The CDR3 DNA sequence: TGTGCCATCACTGTGGATATTTATAATTCACCCCTCCACTTT.

V and J are TRBV2 and TRBJ2-7; the match to TRBD2 covers 9 bases. CDR3 size: 14 residues. After removal of 7 bases from V and 4 bases from J, the junction contained 8 bases not matched to a gene. CDR1 SNHLY and CDR2 FYNNEI come from the germline V gene. Here the CDR3 reads CASIGLAGKYEQYF. The CDR3 DNA reads as TGTGCCAGCATTGGGCTAGCGGGGAAATACGAGCAGTACTTC.

The chain combines TRBV6-5 with TRBJ2-7; TRBD1 matches at 7 bases. The CDR3 length is 16 residues. Germline loops: CDR1 MNHEY, CDR2 SVGAGI. The ends lost 0 bases at V and 4 bases at J; junction bases unmatched: 9. As DNA, the CDR3 is TGTGCCAGCAGTTACTCGATACCCAACAGGGGTTACGAGCAGTACTTC. As protein: CASSYSIPNRGYEQYF.

This chain connects TRBV18 to TRBJ1-1, with D tentatively TRBD1 (6 bases). The V end lost 5 bases, the J end lost 2 bases, and 9 bases lay between the germline ends. CDR3 length: 13 residues. Per germline, CDR1 KGHSH and CDR2 LQKENI. The CDR3 loop is CASSYRANTEAFF. Here the CDR3 DNA reads TGTGCCAGCTCATACAGGGCCAACACTGAAGCTTTCTTT.

This chain connects TRBV4-1 to TRBJ1-1, with 9 bases matching TRBD1. The CDR3 consists of 17 residues. Germline lookup yields CDR1 MGHRA and CDR2 YSYEKL. After removal of 4 bases from V and 5 bases from J, the junction contained 14 bases not matched to a gene. The DNA for the CDR3 is TGCGCCAGCAGCCCGATTCCGGGACAGGGAAGTTCGACTGAAGCTTTCTTT. Residues: CASSPIPGQGSSTEAFF.

The rearrangement links TRBV7-9 to TRBJ2-5, with D uncertain. From germline, CDR1 is SEHNR and CDR2 FQNEAQ (reference sequence). The CDR3 loop spans 13 amino acids. V lost 2 bases and J lost 5, with 9 bases in between. In DNA, the CDR3 is TGTGCCAGCAGCTTATCAGGCAGTGAGACCCAGTACTTC. This codes for CASSLSGSETQYF.

The chain combines TRBV6-5 with TRBJ1-2, with 10 bases lining up with TRBD1. Germline loops: CDR1 MNHEY, CDR2 SVGAGI. This CDR3 has 15 amino acids. Trimming cost V 6 bases and J 5 bases; bases outside gene matches: 9. CDR3 sequence (DNA): TGTGCCAGCAGAGCCCGACAGGGGGCGGTTTATGGCTACACCTTC. Amino acid sequence: CASRARQGAVYGYTF.

This rearrangement joins TRBV6-6 to TRBJ1-1; D is unresolved. CDR3 length: 14 amino acids. V shed 0 bases and J shed 0 bases, with 5 bases lying between them. Germline loops: CDR1 MNHNY, CDR2 SVGAGI (reference sequence). The CDR3 protein is CASSYSTMNTEAFF. CDR3 coding DNA: TGTGCCAGCAGTTACTCAACCATGAACACTGAAGCTTTCTTT.

The chain recombines TRBV24-1 with TRBJ1-3, with 7 positions matching TRBD1. The CDR3 covers 17 residues. The V gene end was trimmed by 10 bases and the J gene end by 0 bases; junction bases not matched to a gene: 14. Germline V lookup: CDR1 KGHDR, CDR2 SFDVKD. CDR3 residues: CATEPVPGQSSGNTIYF. The CDR3 DNA follows: TGTGCCACGGAACCGGTCCCGGGACAGAGCTCTGGAAACACCATATATTTT.

J is TRBJ1-6 and V is TRBV7-9, with TRBD1 matching over 7 bases. Germline loops: CDR1 SEHNR, CDR2 FQNEAQ (reference sequence). V trimming: 8 bases; J trimming: 6 bases; junction bases outside the gene matches: 10. The CDR3 length is 15 residues. The CDR3 DNA reads as TGTGCCAGCCGTCTTCAGGGGGGAGGTAATTCACCCCTCCACTTT. Translation gives CASRLQGGGNSPLHF.

V gene TRBV19 combines with J gene TRBJ1-6; no definite D call. Trimming cost V 4 bases and J 0 bases, with 10 bases left between them. The germline V gene encodes CDR1 LNHDA and CDR2 SQIVND (reference sequence). This CDR3 spans 16 amino acids. CDR3 nucleotide sequence: TGTGCCAGTAGTAATCAGGCGAGCTCCTATAATTCACCCCTCCACTTT. Its protein is CASSNQASSYNSPLHF.

The genes are TRBV5-6 and TRBJ2-7, with TRBD1 identical over 8 bases. V was pared by 2 bases and J by 4 bases, with 8 bases of the junction left unmatched. This CDR3 is built from 15 residues. Germline loops: CDR1 SGHDT, CDR2 YYEEEE. Here the CDR3 reads CASSFSVTGEYEQYF. CDR3 in DNA: TGTGCCAGCAGCTTTTCGGTGACAGGGGAATACGAGCAGTACTTC.

The genes are TRBV5-1 and TRBJ2-3; 16 positions match TRBD2. This CDR3 region has 17 residues. V shed 3 bases, J shed 1 base, and the junction held 2 bases outside the gene matches. Germline lookup yields CDR1 SGHRS and CDR2 YFSETQ. This CDR3 is CASSSGTSGGGTDTQYF. The CDR3 region has the DNA TGCGCCAGCAGCTCTGGGACTAGCGGGGGGGGCACAGATACGCAGTATTTT.

Of note for this clone: At one of its ends the junction is not consistent with the germline gene, which may arise from a read error. This chain joins TRBV7-7 and TRBJ2-5, with D possibly matching TRBD1 (5 bases). Germline V gene sequence: CDR1 SSHAT, CDR2 FNYEAQ (reference sequence). The CDR3 covers 15 residues. The CDR3: CASSPDSGTPRVQYF. The DNA for the CDR3 is TGTGCTAGCAGCCCAGACAGTGGAACCCCCAGGGTCCAGTACTTC.